These 5 T cell receptor beta chains originate from one sample sequenced in a study of blood T cell repertoires in COVID-19. Sequencing used immunoSEQ multiplex PCR; TCRdb keeps in-frame clones, though not all of them. The repertoire holds roughly 250,000 clones, with around four fifths as singletons. Sequencing was performed on peripheral blood. The origin of the receptors is a woman in her thirties or forties with active or convalescent COVID-19.

In DNA, the CDR3 is TGTGCCAGCAGCCAAGATTCCGGGGGTTCCTACGAGCAGTACTTC. Its translation is CASSQDSGGSYEQYF. The gene calls are TRBV4-2 and TRBJ2-7; D possibly corresponds to TRBD2 (6 bases). Germline V lookup: CDR1 LGHNA, CDR2 YNFKEQ. V was shortened by 0 bases and J by 1 base, with 10 bases between the two germline ends. The CDR3 length is 15 residues.

The chain uses TRBV5-1 and TRBJ2-3; D is uncertain. V lost 0 bases, J lost 15 bases, and 14 bases lay in between. The CDR3 covers 12 residues. CDR1 and CDR2 from the germline V gene are SGHRS and YFSETQ. The CDR3 DNA is TGCGCCAGCAGCTTGGGGGTAGCTCCGGCCTATTTT. As protein: CASSLGVAPAYF.

The chain is built from TRBV2 and TRBJ2-3; 10 nucleotides align to TRBD1. Trimming took 6 bases from V and 4 from J; bases not matched to a gene: 10. This CDR3 region has 16 residues. The germline gives CDR1 SNHLY, CDR2 FYNNEI. The CDR3 is CASRDWTGGLADTQYF. CDR3 DNA sequence: TGTGCCAGCAGAGATTGGACAGGGGGTCTTGCAGATACGCAGTATTTT.

The rearrangement joins TRBV2 to TRBJ1-5; TRBD1 is a possible D gene (5 bases). The V end was cut by 6 bases, the J end by 7 bases, with 19 bases between. This CDR3 has 15 amino acids. Germline CDR1 is SNHLY and CDR2 is FYNNEI. This CDR3 is CASRSFTGGRQPQHF. The CDR3 DNA is TGTGCCAGCAGGTCGTTTACCGGGGGACGGCAGCCCCAGCATTTT.

This clone was detected only once. The rearrangement joins TRBV9 to TRBJ2-7, with 8 bases identical to TRBD1. Germline loops: CDR1 SGDLS, CDR2 YYNGEE. This CDR3 comprises 14 residues. J was trimmed by 5 bases and V by 3 bases; bases with no gene match: 7. The CDR3 sequence: CASSAGQARDEQYF. DNA for the CDR3: TGTGCCAGCAGCGCGGGACAGGCCCGGGACGAGCAGTACTTC. The variable domain in full, completed from reference TRBV9 and TRBJ2-7, reads DSGVTQTPKHLITATGQRVTLRCSPRSGDLSVYWYQQSLDQGLQFLIQYYNGEERAKGNILERFSAQQFPDLHSELNLSSLELGDSALYFCASSAGQARDEQYFGPGTRLTVT.